These 18 T cell receptor beta chains were sequenced from one sample in a study of blood T cells in healthy people across ages. Alongside a J-beta primer mix, a sample-barcoded 5' primer served in a second PCR lasting about 7 to 12 cycles. Each CDR3 protein gets one entry after TCRdb re-called the 5' RACE reads with MiXCR. Among around 670,000 distinct CDR3 sequences, about 30% were seen once, and the ten largest hold less than 20%. The sequenced sample was blood. The source is an elderly woman in good health.

This clonotype was detected many times. The V gene is TRBV20-1, the J gene TRBJ2-5; 8 nucleotides align to TRBD1. V lost 3 bases to trimming and J lost 4 bases; unmatched junction nucleotides: 10. Germline V gene lookup returns CDR1 DFQATT and CDR2 SNEGSKA (reference sequence). The CDR3 loop spans 15 amino acids. CDR3 bases: TGCAGTGCTAGTCCGGGACAGGTCGACCTAGAGACCCAGTACTTC. It yields the protein CSASPGQVDLETQYF.

There are many counts of this clonotype. J is TRBJ1-5 and V is TRBV20-1; unclear D gene. Trimming pared 6 bases from V and 0 bases from J, leaving 9 bases between. The CDR3 contains 13 residues. From germline, CDR1 is DFQATT and CDR2 SNEGSKA (reference sequence). CDR3 nucleotides: TGCAGTGCAAATTTGGGTAGCAATCAGCCCCAGCATTTT. Encoded protein: CSANLGSNQPQHF.

The chain carries TRBV4-1 and TRBJ1-1; D gene ambiguous. Trimming took 0 bases from V and 4 from J, leaving 9 bases between them. The CDR3 extends over 14 amino acids. CDR1 is MGHRA, CDR2 YSYEKL, per germline. The CDR3 loop reads CASSQESWVTEAFF. For the CDR3, the DNA is TGCGCCAGCAGCCAAGAAAGTTGGGTCACTGAAGCTTTCTTT.

In its sample, this clonotype was seen many times. The chain couples TRBV12-3 or TRBV12-4 to TRBJ1-2; D unresolved. V gave up 0 bases and J gave up 4 bases, with 12 bases separating them. The CDR3 loop spans 15 amino acids. Here the CDR3 reads CASSLAGQPGYGYTF. CDR3 DNA: TGTGCCAGCAGTTTAGCGGGCCAGCCGGGCTATGGCTACACCTTC.

At least ten counts were recorded for this clonotype. This chain links TRBV7-9 with TRBJ2-4; D unclear. V shed 5 bases and J shed 0 bases, with 14 bases lying between them. The CDR3 loop spans 16 amino acids. The V gene's germline CDR1 is SEHNR and CDR2 FQNEAQ (reference sequence). The CDR3 loop is CASSTADFLAKNIQYF. For the CDR3, the DNA is TGTGCCAGCAGCACCGCAGACTTTTTAGCCAAAAACATTCAGTACTTC.

This clonotype was seen ten or more times. A read error may explain this, as a much larger clone is one base away. V gene TRBV20-1 combines with J gene TRBJ2-1, with TRBD1 matching 7 bases. Germline CDR1 reads DFQATT; CDR2 reads SNEGSKA (reference sequence). This CDR3 is 14 amino acids long. Trimming at V came to 7 bases and at J to 3 bases, leaving 9 bases not matched to a gene. CDR3 bases: TGCAGTGGGATGGACAGGAAAATCTACAATGAGCAGTTCTTC. This encodes CSGMDRKIYNEQFF.

The chain joins TRBV7-2 to TRBJ1-2; the match to TRBD1 covers 7 bases. Looked up from germline, CDR1 is SGHTA and CDR2 is FQGNSA. The CDR3 sequence is 15 residues long. The J segment lost 5 bases and the V segment lost 0 bases, leaving 6 bases of the junction unmatched. CDR3 loop: CASSLALGTEYGYTF. For the CDR3, the DNA is TGTGCCAGCAGCTTAGCGCTTGGGACAGAGTATGGCTACACCTTC.

This clonotype was found many times. J is TRBJ1-2 and V is TRBV27; TRBD1 matches at 10 bases. After removal of 4 bases from V and 7 bases from J, the junction contained 3 bases not matched to a gene. Germline values: CDR1 MNHEY, CDR2 SMNVEV (reference sequence). The CDR3 spans 13 residues. The CDR3 coding sequence is TGTGCCAGCAGTTCCGGGACAGGGGCTGGCTACACCTTC. Amino acid sequence: CASSSGTGAGYTF.

The sample holds many counts of this clonotype. This chain links TRBV20-1 with TRBJ1-2; D ambiguous. The germline CDR1 and CDR2 sequences are DFQATT and SNEGSKA (reference sequence). The V and J ends lost 4 bases and 0 bases respectively, with 12 bases between them. This CDR3 has 14 amino acids. The CDR3 sequence is CSANHMRTNYGYTF. As DNA, the CDR3 is TGCAGTGCTAATCACATGAGGACTAACTATGGCTACACCTTC.

The chain recombines TRBV9 with TRBJ1-4, with 9 nucleotides matching TRBD1. The CDR3 covers 15 residues. CDR1 is SGDLS and CDR2 is YYNGEE in the germline V gene. V shed 4 bases and J 7 bases; nucleotides not matched to a gene: 8. The CDR3 sequence is CASSFEQGAGEKLFF. CDR3 coding DNA: TGTGCCAGCAGCTTTGAACAGGGGGCTGGTGAAAAACTGTTTTTT.

This clonotype has ten or more counts. The chain carries TRBV25-1 and TRBJ1-2; maybe TRBD1 (5 bases). Trimming took off 6 bases at V and 6 bases at J, with 14 bases between the two ends. The CDR3 length is 13 residues. Germline assignment: CDR1 MGHDK and CDR2 SYGVNS. The CDR3 spells CASSHFRGDGYTF. CDR3 nucleotides: TGTGCCAGCAGCCATTTTCGAGGGGATGGCTACACCTTC.

This clonotype was observed many times. This chain uses TRBV20-1 with TRBJ2-5; possibly TRBD1 for D (6 bases). Germline values: CDR1 DFQATT, CDR2 SNEGSKA (reference sequence). Trimming removed 6 bases from V and 5 bases from J, with 19 bases in between. CDR3 length: 14 residues. The CDR3 reads CSASHPGTLETQYF. In DNA form, the CDR3 reads TGCAGTGCGAGCCACCCCGGGACACTGGAGACCCAGTACTTC.

This clonotype was seen ten or more times. This sequence joins TRBV28 and TRBJ2-3; 8 nucleotides line up with TRBD2. Germline CDR1 MDHEN, CDR2 SYDVKM. The CDR3 covers 15 residues. J lost 2 bases, V lost 8 bases, and 9 bases had no gene match. CDR3 nucleotides: TGTGCCAGCGGCGGAACTAGCGGTTACACAGATACGCAGTATTTT. Translated, it gives CASGGTSGYTDTQYF.

Concerning this clonotype: A clone one base away is much larger, so this may be a read error. This chain links TRBV5-1 with TRBJ2-1; D may be TRBD1 (6 bases). Per the germline V gene, CDR1 is SGHRS and CDR2 is YFSETQ. V lost 5 bases and J 10 bases, leaving 19 bases between the germline ends. This CDR3 spans 14 amino acids. The CDR3 DNA reads as TGCGCCAGCAGTAGCAGGGGATCAGCCTACGAGCAGTTCTTC. Its translation: CASSSRGSAYEQFF.

This clonotype has at least ten counts. V usage is TRBV4-3 and J usage is TRBJ2-3, with D possibly being TRBD2 (6 bases). Germline V gives CDR1 LGHNA, CDR2 YSLEER. Trimming took off 1 base at V and 2 bases at J, with 10 bases between the two ends. The CDR3 is 15 amino acids. As DNA, the CDR3 is TGCGCCAGCAGCCAAGGCGGGGCCAACACAGATACGCAGTATTTT. Translating it yields CASSQGGANTDTQYF.

This clonotype was observed at least ten times. This chain connects TRBV20-1 to TRBJ2-3; possible D gene TRBD1, 6 bases. V lost 3 bases and J lost 1, with 14 bases in between. The germline CDR1 and CDR2 sequences are DFQATT and SNEGSKA (reference sequence). This CDR3 is built from 15 residues. The CDR3 is CSASTGFYGTDTQYF. The CDR3 DNA sequence: TGCAGTGCTAGCACAGGGTTTTATGGCACAGATACGCAGTATTTT.

This clonotype was counted many times. The chain is built from TRBV12-3 or TRBV12-4 and TRBJ2-3; D might be TRBD1 or TRBD2, each matching 6 bases. The germline V and J ends were trimmed by 7 bases and 6 bases, with 20 bases remaining between them. This CDR3 region has 15 residues. The CDR3 reads CASTYQGLATDTQYF. For the CDR3, the DNA is TGTGCCAGCACCTATCAGGGGCTAGCGACCGATACGCAGTATTTT.

V and J are TRBV5-1 and TRBJ2-5, with D perhaps matching TRBD1 (6 bases). With the DNA end fitting TRBJ2-7 better, the J assignment may be wrong. This CDR3 has 15 residues. Germline V gene lookup returns CDR1 SGHRS and CDR2 YFSETQ. The CDR3 reads CASSLGLRGSYEQYF. DNA for the CDR3: TGCGCCAGCAGCTTGGGGCTCAGGGGAAGCTACGAGCAGTACTTC.